The T cell receptor beta chain under discussion was sequenced for a study of T cell repertoires in cytomegalovirus infection. In the study overall: Indicated by public TCR beta signatures were CMV infection and matching HLA type.

Each CDR3 protein gets one entry after TCRdb re-called the reads with MiXCR. The sample lists almost 500,000 distinct CDR3 sequences, around 10% seen once, with roughly 10% in the top ten. Trimming took 3 bases from V and 2 from J, leaving 6 bases between them. In germline, CDR1 is SNHLY, CDR2 FYNNEI. This CDR3 is 13 amino acids long. This clonotype originated in a human donor in good health (CMV status not recorded). Some clones in this sample may be carry-over from other donors' samples. V and J are TRBV2 and TRBJ2-3, with no clear D. Material: PBMCs. DNA of the CDR3: TGTGCCAGCAGTGACGACTCCACAGATACGCAGTATTTT. Its protein product is CASSDDSTDTQYF.